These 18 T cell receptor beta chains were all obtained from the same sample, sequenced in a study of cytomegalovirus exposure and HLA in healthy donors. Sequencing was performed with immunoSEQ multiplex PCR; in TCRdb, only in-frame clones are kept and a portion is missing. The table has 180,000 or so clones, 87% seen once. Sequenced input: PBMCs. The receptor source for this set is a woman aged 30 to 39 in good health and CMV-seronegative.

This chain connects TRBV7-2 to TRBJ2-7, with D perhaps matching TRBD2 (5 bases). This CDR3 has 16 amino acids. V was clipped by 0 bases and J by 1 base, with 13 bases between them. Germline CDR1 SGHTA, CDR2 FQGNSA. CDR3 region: CASSLAQGRLSYEQYF. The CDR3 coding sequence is TGTGCCAGCAGCTTAGCGCAAGGCCGACTATCCTACGAGCAGTACTTC.

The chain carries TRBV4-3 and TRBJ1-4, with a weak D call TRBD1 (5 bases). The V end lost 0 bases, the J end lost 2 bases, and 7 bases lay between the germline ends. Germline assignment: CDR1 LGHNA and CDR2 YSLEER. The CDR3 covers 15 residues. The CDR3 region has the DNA TGCGCCAGCAGCCAAGACGGGGGGACTAATGAAAAACTGTTTTTT. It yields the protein CASSQDGGTNEKLFF.

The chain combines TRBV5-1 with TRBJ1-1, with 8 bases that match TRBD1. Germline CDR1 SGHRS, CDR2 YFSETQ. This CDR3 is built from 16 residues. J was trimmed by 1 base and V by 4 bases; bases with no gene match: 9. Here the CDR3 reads CASSLGRTGPNTEAFF. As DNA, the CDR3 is TGCGCCAGCAGCCTCGGCCGGACAGGGCCGAACACTGAAGCTTTCTTT.

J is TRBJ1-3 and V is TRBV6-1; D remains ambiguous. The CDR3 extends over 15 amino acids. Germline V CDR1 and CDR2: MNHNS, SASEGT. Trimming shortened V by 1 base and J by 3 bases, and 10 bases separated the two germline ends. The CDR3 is CASSEGPTGGNTIYF. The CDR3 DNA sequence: TGTGCCAGCAGTGAAGGCCCGACTGGTGGAAACACCATATATTTT.

DNA for the CDR3: TGTGCCAGCAGTTCCCCGGGGGGGAAGCGGAGCTCTGGAAACACCATATATTTT. Amino acids: CASSSPGGKRSSGNTIYF. The chain is built from TRBV25-1 and TRBJ1-3, with D possibly matching TRBD1 (5 bases). The CDR3 runs to 18 residues. The V gene lost 5 bases and the J gene lost 0 bases, with 20 bases spanning the gap. CDR1 and CDR2 from the germline V gene are MGHDK and SYGVNS.

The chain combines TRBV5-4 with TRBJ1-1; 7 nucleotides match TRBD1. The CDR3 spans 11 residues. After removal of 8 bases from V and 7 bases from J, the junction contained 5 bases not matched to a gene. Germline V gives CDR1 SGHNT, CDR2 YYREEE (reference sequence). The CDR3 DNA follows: TGTGCCAGTCAAGACAGGGATGAAGCTTTCTTT. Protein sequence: CASQDRDEAFF.

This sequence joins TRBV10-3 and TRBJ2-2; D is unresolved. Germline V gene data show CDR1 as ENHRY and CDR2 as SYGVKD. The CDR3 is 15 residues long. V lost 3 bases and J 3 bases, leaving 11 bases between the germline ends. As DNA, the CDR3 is TGTGCCATCAGTGACGGCGTTCAGGACACCGGGGAGCTGTTTTTT. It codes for CAISDGVQDTGELFF.

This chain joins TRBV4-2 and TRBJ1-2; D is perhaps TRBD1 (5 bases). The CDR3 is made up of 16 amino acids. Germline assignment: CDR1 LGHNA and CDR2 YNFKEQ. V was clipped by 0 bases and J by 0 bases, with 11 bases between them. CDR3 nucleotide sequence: TGTGCCAGCAGCCAAGATGGGACTAAATCTAACTATGGCTACACCTTC. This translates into CASSQDGTKSNYGYTF.

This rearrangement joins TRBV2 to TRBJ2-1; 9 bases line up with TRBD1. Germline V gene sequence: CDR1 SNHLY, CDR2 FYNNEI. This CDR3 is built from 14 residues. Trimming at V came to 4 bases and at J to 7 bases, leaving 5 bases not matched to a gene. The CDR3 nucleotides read TGTGCCAGCAGTGGGGACAGGGTCGGGAATGAGCAGTTCTTC. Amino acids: CASSGDRVGNEQFF.

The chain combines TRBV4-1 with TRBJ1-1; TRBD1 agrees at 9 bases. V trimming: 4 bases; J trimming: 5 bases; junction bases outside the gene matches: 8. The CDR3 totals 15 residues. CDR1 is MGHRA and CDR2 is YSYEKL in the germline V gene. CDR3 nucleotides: TGCGCCAGCAGCCTACCGGGACAGGGATTTACTGAAGCTTTCTTT. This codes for CASSLPGQGFTEAFF.

The CDR3 sequence is CASSGAGNTEAFF. CDR3 DNA sequence: TGTGCCAGCAGTGGGGCAGGGAACACTGAAGCTTTCTTT. The chain couples TRBV6-4 to TRBJ1-1; D not certain. The germline V and J ends were trimmed by 4 bases and 1 base, with 7 bases remaining between them. Germline assignment: CDR1 MRHNA and CDR2 SNTAGT. The CDR3 is made up of 13 amino acids.

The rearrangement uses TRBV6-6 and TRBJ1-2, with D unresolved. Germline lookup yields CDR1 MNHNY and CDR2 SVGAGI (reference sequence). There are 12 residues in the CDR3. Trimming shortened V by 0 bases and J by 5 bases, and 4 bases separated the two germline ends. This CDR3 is CASSYSTYGYTF. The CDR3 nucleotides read TGTGCCAGCAGTTACTCCACTTATGGCTACACCTTC.

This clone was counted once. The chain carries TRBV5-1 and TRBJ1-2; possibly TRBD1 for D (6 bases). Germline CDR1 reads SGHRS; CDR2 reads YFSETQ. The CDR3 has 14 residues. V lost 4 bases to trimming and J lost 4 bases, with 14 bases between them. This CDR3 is CASSHRDRSYGYTF. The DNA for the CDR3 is TGCGCCAGCAGCCACAGGGACCGAAGCTATGGCTACACCTTC.

CDR3: CASSFTGGLSDTQYF. The CDR3 bases are TGTGCCAGCAGCTTCACGGGGGGGCTTTCAGATACGCAGTATTTT. The chain is built from TRBV7-6 and TRBJ2-3; 8 positions match TRBD2. In germline, CDR1 is SGHVS, CDR2 FNYEAQ. The CDR3 spans 15 residues. With 3 bases clipped from V and 4 bases from J, the junction kept 6 bases outside the gene matches. Supplemented by reference TRBV7-6 and TRBJ2-3, the full variable domain reads GAGVSQSPRYKVTKRGQDVALRCDPISGHVSLYWYRQALGQGPEFLTYFNYEAQQDKSGLPNDRFSAERPEGSISTLTIQRTEQRDSAMYRCASSFTGGLSDTQYFGPGTRLTVL.

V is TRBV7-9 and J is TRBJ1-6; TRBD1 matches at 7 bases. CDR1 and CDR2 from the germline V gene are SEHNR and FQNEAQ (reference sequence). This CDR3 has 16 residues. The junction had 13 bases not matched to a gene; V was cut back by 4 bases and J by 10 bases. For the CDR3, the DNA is TGTGCCAGCAGCTCCAATGCGGGACAGCAGGGATCACCCCTCCACTTT. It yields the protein CASSSNAGQQGSPLHF. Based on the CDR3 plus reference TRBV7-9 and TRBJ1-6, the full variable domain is DTGVSQNPRHKITKRGQNVTFRCDPISEHNRLYWYRQTLGQGPEFLTYFQNEAQLEKSRLLSDRFSAERPKGSFSTLEIQRTEQGDSAMYLCASSSNAGQQGSPLHFGNGTRLTVT.

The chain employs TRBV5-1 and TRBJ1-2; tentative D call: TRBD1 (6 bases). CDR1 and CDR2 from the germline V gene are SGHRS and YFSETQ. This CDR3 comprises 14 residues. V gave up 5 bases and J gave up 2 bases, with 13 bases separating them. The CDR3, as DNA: TGCGCCAGCAGGGCAGCAGGGGCCAACTATGGCTACACCTTC. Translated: CASRAAGANYGYTF.

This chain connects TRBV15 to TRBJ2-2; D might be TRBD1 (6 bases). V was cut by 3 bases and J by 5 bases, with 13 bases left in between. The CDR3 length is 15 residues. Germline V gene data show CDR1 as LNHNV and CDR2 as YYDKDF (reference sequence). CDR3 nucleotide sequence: TGTGCCACCAGCAGGAACAGGGTTGTTACCGGGGAGCTGTTTTTT. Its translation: CATSRNRVVTGELFF.

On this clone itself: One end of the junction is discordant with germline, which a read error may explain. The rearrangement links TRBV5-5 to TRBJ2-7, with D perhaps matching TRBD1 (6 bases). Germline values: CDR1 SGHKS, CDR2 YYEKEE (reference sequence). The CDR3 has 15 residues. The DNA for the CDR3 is TGTGCCAGCAGCTTGGCACAGGGTGGCTCCCACGAGCAGTACTTC. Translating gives CASSLAQGGSHEQYF.